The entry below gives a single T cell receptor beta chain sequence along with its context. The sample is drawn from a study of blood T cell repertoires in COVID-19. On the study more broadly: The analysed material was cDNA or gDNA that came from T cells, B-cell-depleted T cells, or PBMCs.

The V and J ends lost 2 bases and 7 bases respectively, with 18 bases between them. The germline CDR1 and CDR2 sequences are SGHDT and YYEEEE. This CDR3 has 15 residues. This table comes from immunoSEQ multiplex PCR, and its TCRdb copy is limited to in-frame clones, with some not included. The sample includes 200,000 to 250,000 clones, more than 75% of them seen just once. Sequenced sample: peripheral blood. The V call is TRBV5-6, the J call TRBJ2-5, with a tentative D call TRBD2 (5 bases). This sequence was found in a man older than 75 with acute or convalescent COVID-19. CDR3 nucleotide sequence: TGTGCCAGCAGCTTCCGAGGTTCCATTCGGGGGACCCAGTACTTC. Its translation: CASSFRGSIRGTQYF.